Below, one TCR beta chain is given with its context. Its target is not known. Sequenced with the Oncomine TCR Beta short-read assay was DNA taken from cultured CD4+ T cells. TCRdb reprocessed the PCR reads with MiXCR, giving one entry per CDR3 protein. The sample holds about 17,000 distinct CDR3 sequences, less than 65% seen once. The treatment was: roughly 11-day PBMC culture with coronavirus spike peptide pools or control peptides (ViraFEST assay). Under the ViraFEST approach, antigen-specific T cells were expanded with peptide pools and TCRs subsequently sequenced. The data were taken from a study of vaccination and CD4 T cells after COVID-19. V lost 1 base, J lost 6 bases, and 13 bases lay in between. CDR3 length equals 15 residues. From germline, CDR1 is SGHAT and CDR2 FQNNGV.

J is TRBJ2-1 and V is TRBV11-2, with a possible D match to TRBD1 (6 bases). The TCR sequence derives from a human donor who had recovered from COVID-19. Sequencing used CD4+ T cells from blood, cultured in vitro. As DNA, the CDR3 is TGTGCCAGCAGCTTAGTTCAGGGGTCGGGCAATGAGCAGTTCTTC. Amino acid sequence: CASSLVQGSGNEQFF.